This TCR beta chain was profiled in a study of cytomegalovirus exposure and HLA in healthy donors. Study details: The same platform was used for the 120 or so validation repertoires as for the roughly 660 first-cohort repertoires, as reported in a later analysis. Study-wide results and limits: Later, an analysis found that TCR clusters from the first cohort tended to co-occur in the roughly 120 validation repertoires. The study designated fewer than 200 TCR beta chains cytomegalovirus-associated.

The repertoire was sequenced with immunoSEQ multiplex PCR; TCRdb's copy has only in-frame clones and lacks some. The sample lists 250,000 or so clones; around 89% were seen once. With 6 bases removed from V and 6 bases from J, the gap between germline ends came to 14 bases. The CDR3 contains 13 residues. The V gene's germline CDR1 is MNHNS and CDR2 SASEGT. Remarks on this clone: Its antigen is undetermined.

The sequenced sample consisted of PBMCs. The sequence was collected from a woman aged 18-29 years in good health and CMV-seronegative. J is TRBJ1-1 and V is TRBV6-1; no definite D call. The CDR3 loop reads CASREPGSPEAFF. As DNA, the CDR3 is TGTGCCAGCAGGGAGCCGGGGAGTCCTGAAGCTTTCTTT.